These 11 T cell receptor beta chains were all obtained from the same sample, sequenced in a study of sequential checkpoint blockade in melanoma. TCRdb's copy holds only in-frame clones and misses some; the assay was immunoSEQ multiplex PCR. The table shows 10,000 or so clones, with roughly 72% occurring only once. Described treatment: randomized to nivolumab then ipilimumab (arm A) or the reverse (arm B). Here the sequenced sample was CD8+ T cells sorted from blood (inferred from file names), taken from a patient given nivolumab and ipilimumab in sequence. The source of these receptors is a human donor with melanoma.

This clone was seen a few times. The chain is built from TRBV15 and TRBJ1-1; no firm D call. The germline V gene has CDR1 LNHNV and CDR2 YYDKDF (reference sequence). The CDR3 is made up of 13 amino acids. V was shortened by 3 bases and J by 8 bases, with 13 bases between the two germline ends. The CDR3 DNA reads TGTGCCACCAGCAGTTTGGAGCAATTAGAAGCTTTCTTT. This codes for CATSSLEQLEAFF.

The V call is TRBV27, the J call TRBJ1-5; TRBD1 matches at 8 bases. The junction had 3 bases not matched to a gene; V was cut back by 8 bases and J by 6 bases. CDR1 and CDR2 (germline): MNHEY, SMNVEV (reference sequence). The CDR3 is 12 residues long. For the CDR3, the DNA is TGTGCCAGCGGACAGGGAATTCAGCCCCAGCATTTT. Translation: CASGQGIQPQHF.

The rearrangement uses TRBV5-4 and TRBJ2-7, with TRBD2 identical over 7 bases. Germline CDR1 and CDR2: SGHNT and YYREEE (reference sequence). The CDR3 sequence is 13 residues long. V shed 4 bases, J shed 6 bases, and the junction held 7 bases outside the gene matches. For the CDR3, the DNA is TGTGCCAGCAGCCCCCGGGAGGAACCCGAGCAGTACTTC. Translating it yields CASSPREEPEQYF.

This sequence joins TRBV2 and TRBJ2-7, with no clear D. The CDR3 consists of 15 residues. Germline V lookup: CDR1 SNHLY, CDR2 FYNNEI. V lost 1 base and J lost 0, with 10 bases in between. The CDR3 coding sequence is TGTGCCAGCAGTGAAGGTGACACCAGCTCCTACGAGCAGTACTTC. Translating it yields CASSEGDTSSYEQYF.

This clone showed up just a few times. This chain links TRBV7-8 with TRBJ2-3, with a weak D call TRBD1 (7 bases). Germline V gene sequence: CDR1 SGHVS, CDR2 FQNEAQ. This CDR3 spans 17 amino acids. Trimming left V 2 bases short and J 4 bases short, with 19 bases between. In DNA, the CDR3 is TGTGCCAGCAGCTTACGGCGACAGGGTGGAGGGGCAGATACGCAGTATTTT. It is translated as CASSLRRQGGGADTQYF.

The chain couples TRBV29-1 to TRBJ2-7; 9 nucleotides align to TRBD1. Germline CDR1 reads SQVTM; CDR2 reads ANQGSEA. CDR3 size: 12 residues. The ends lost 6 bases at V and 3 bases at J; junction bases unmatched: 3. The CDR3 DNA follows: TGCAGCGTGTGGACAGGGGACTACGAGCAGTACTTC. This gives the protein CSVWTGDYEQYF.

V is TRBV7-6 and J is TRBJ2-2; maybe TRBD2 (6 bases). The V gene lost 5 bases and the J gene lost 7 bases, with 11 bases spanning the gap. The CDR3 sequence is 13 residues long. Germline loops: CDR1 SGHVS, CDR2 FNYEAQ. The CDR3 is CASSPPGGGELFF. CDR3 coding DNA: TGTGCCAGCAGCCCGCCCGGGGGCGGGGAGCTGTTTTTT.

Notes on this clone: Other DNA sequences in this sample translate to the same CDR3. V is TRBV27 and J is TRBJ1-1; D is possibly TRBD1 (5 bases). CDR1 and CDR2 (germline): MNHEY, SMNVEV (reference sequence). This CDR3 contains 15 residues. With 0 bases removed from V and 5 bases from J, the gap between germline ends came to 13 bases. For the CDR3, the DNA is TGTGCCAGCAGTTTATCGCCAGGGCTGGGAACTGAAGCTTTCTTT. This sequence encodes CASSLSPGLGTEAFF.

This clone was detected only a few times. The chain links TRBV5-1 to TRBJ2-1; TRBD2 agrees at 14 bases. The CDR3 length is 17 residues. V lost 4 bases to trimming and J lost 4 bases; unmatched junction nucleotides: 7. CDR1 is SGHRS and CDR2 is YFSETQ in the germline V gene. The CDR3 nucleotides read TGCGCCAGCAGCCTCTCTAGGACTAGCGGGGGGTACAATGAGCAGTTCTTC. Translating it yields CASSLSRTSGGYNEQFF.

This sequence joins TRBV6-1 and TRBJ1-2, with D possibly matching TRBD1 (6 bases). The CDR3 spans 16 residues. V was clipped by 2 bases and J by 4 bases, with 17 bases between them. Germline loops: CDR1 MNHNS, CDR2 SASEGT. CDR3 in amino acids: CASSESTGPPGYGYTF. CDR3 nucleotides: TGTGCCAGCAGTGAATCGACAGGCCCCCCCGGCTATGGCTACACCTTC.

The chain joins TRBV6-4 to TRBJ2-3, with D uncertain. Deletions cut 10 bases from V and 0 bases from J, with 17 bases between. From germline, CDR1 is MRHNA and CDR2 SNTAGT. The CDR3 loop spans 15 amino acids. The CDR3 protein is CAKHPIPTSTDTQYF. The CDR3 nucleotides read TGTGCCAAGCACCCAATACCTACTAGCACAGATACGCAGTATTTT.